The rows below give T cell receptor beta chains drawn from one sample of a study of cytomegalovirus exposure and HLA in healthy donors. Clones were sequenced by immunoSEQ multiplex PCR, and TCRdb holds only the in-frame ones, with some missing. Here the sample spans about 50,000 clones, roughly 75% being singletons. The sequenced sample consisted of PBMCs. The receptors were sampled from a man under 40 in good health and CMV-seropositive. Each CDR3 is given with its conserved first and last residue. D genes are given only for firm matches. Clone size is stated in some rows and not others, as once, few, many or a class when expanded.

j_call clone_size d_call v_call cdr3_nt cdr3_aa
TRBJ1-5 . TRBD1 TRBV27 TGTGCCAGCAGTTCGTGGACAGGGGCGAGCAATCAGCCCCAGCATTTT CASSSWTGASNQPQHF
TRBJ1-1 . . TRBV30 TGTGCCTGGAATGAACAGGGGAACACTGAAGCTTTCTTT CAWNEQGNTEAFF
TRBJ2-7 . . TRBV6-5 TGTGCCAGCAGTTACTCCAGGGGGGTCTCCTACGAGCAGTACTTC CASSYSRGVSYEQYF
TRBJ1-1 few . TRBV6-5 TGTGCCAGCAGCTCCGGACAGAACACTGAAGCTTTCTTT CASSSGQNTEAFF
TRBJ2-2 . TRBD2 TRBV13 TGTGCCAGCAGTTTGGCTAGCGGGGCCACCGGGGAGCTGTTTTTT CASSLASGATGELFF
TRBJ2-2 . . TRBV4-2 TGTGCCAGCAGCCAAGTACAGGGTAGCGTCTCCACCGGGGAGCTGTTTTTT CASSQVQGSVSTGELFF
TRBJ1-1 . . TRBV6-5 TGTGCCAGCAGTTACCTGACTGAAGCTTTCTTT CASSYLTEAFF
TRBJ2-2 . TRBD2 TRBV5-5 TGTGCCAGCAGCTGGGGACTAGCGGGGGTGCGTGGGGAGCTGTTTTTT CASSWGLAGVRGELFF
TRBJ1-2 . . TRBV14 TGTGCCAGCAGCCAAGATTCTGGCACAACCAGTGGCTACACCTTC CASSQDSGTTSGYTF
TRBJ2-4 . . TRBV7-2 TGTGCCAGCAGCTTTGGAGGGTCCAAAAACATTCAGTACTTC CASSFGGSKNIQYF
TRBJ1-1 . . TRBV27 TGTGCCAGCAGTTTATCGGCAGATTCAGAAGCTTTCTTT CASSLSADSEAFF
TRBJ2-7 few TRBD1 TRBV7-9 TGTGCCAGCAGCTGGGGACAGGGAGCCTACGAGCAGTACTTC CASSWGQGAYEQYF
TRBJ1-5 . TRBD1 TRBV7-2 TGTGCCAGCACCTTCGACAGGGGCGGGGGTCAGCCCCAGCATTTT CASTFDRGGGQPQHF
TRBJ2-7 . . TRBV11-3 TGTGCCAGCAGCCTGGGGGCCCCGACAGCCTACGAGCAGTACTTC CASSLGAPTAYEQYF
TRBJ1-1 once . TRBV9 TGTGCCAGCAGCTTGGAGGAGGGGGGGGTTTTCTTT CASSLEEGGVFF
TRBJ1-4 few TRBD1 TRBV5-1 TGCGCCAGCAGCTTTTCCGGGACAGAGAATGAAAAACTGTTTTTT CASSFSGTENEKLFF
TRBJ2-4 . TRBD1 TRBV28 TGTGCCAGCAGTTCTGGACAGGAACTAGCCAAAAACATTCAGTACTTC CASSSGQELAKNIQYF
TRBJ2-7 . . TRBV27 TGTGCCAGCAGTTTGACAGAACCAGCCTACGAGCAGTACTTC CASSLTEPAYEQYF
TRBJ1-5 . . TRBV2 TGTGCCACCAACCCGGAGAAGGGAGAGGGGGATCAGCCCCAGCATTTT CATNPEKGEGDQPQHF
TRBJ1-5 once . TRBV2 TGTGCCAGCAGCAGGGAGGACAATCAGCCCCAGCATTTT CASSREDNQPQHF
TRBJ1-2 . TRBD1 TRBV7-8 TGTGCCAGCAGCTTAGGGGCAGGGGGGCCCAACTATGGCTACACCTTC CASSLGAGGPNYGYTF
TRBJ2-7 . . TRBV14 TGTGCCAGCAGCCAATATCCCCGGCGGCTCGAGCAGTACTTC CASSQYPRRLEQYF
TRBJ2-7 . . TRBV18 TGTGCCAGCTCACCGGGCAGGATAACCTACGAGCAGTACTTC CASSPGRITYEQYF
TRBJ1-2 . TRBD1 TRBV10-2 TGCGCCAGCAGGACGGGACAGGGTTTCGACTATGGCTACACCTTC CASRTGQGFDYGYTF
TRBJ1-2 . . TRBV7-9 TGTGCCAGCAGCAAAGGGGACTATGGCTACACCTTC CASSKGDYGYTF
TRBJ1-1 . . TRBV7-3 TGTGCCAGCAGCTTATGGCTGAACACTGAAGCTTTCTTT CASSLWLNTEAFF
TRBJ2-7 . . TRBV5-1 TGCGCCAGCAGCTTGGGGCAGGGGATCGGCGAGCAGTACTTC CASSLGQGIGEQYF
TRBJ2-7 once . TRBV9 TGTGCCAGCAGCGTAGATCCTACGTACGAGCAGTACTTC CASSVDPTYEQYF
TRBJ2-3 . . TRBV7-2 TGTGCCAGCAGCTTATTCCAAGGGGGCACAGATACGCAGTATTTT CASSLFQGGTDTQYF
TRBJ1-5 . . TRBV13 TGTGCCAGCAGTTTGGGGGGTGGTAATCAGCCCCAGCATTTT CASSLGGGNQPQHF
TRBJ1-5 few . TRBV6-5 TGTGCCAGCAGTTACTCAGGGGCCAATCAGCCCCAGCATTTT CASSYSGANQPQHF
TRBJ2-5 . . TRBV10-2 TGCGCCAGCAGTGACGAAACTGATATAGCCCAAGAGACCCAGTACTTC CASSDETDIAQETQYF
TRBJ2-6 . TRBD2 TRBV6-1 TGTGCCAGCAGTGATGTTCGGGAGGGGGTGCTCTCTGGGGCCAACGTCCTGACTTTC CASSDVREGVLSGANVLTF